This T cell receptor beta chain emerged from a study of OX40 agonist ivuxolimab in advanced cancers. At the level of the study: Earlier anti-PD-1, anti-PD-L1 or anti-CTLA-4 therapy was permitted; 35% to 50% had received some. Two cutaneous melanoma patients and one hepatocellular carcinoma patient, three in all, had partial responses.

The germline gives CDR1 GTSNPN, CDR2 SVGIG (reference sequence). This CDR3 comprises 11 residues. V was clipped by 0 bases and J by 9 bases, with 6 bases between them. Sequencing used immunoSEQ multiplex PCR; TCRdb keeps in-frame clones, though not all of them. The repertoire holds tens of thousands of clones, with roughly 84% as singletons. The sample holds a few counts of this clone. The antigen is not known. Study-wide results and caveats: Those patients achieving a partial response at 0.1-3.0 mg/kg showed among the lowest clonal expansion.

The V gene is TRBV30, the J gene TRBJ2-1; D is unclear. This clonotype originated in an adult with an advanced solid tumor such as melanoma, head and neck, liver or kidney cancer. The specimen was CD4+ or CD8+ T cells sorted from blood, collected in a trial of the OX40 agonist ivuxolimab. In DNA, the CDR3 is TGTGCCTGGAGTGTAAAAAGTGAGCAGTTCTTC. Translation: CAWSVKSEQFF.